This TCR beta chain was obtained from a study of T-cell memory formation after mild COVID-19. Study-wide background: Clustering of TCRs was largely donor specific. Points from the study as a whole: In pre-infection memory, a portion of responding clones appeared, which suggested that cross-reactive memory joined.

5'RACE primed at constant segments yielded TCR alpha and TCR beta cDNA libraries bearing sample barcodes and UMIs. From the 5' RACE reads, TCRdb called clonotypes with MiXCR, one entry per CDR3 protein. There are more than 250,000 distinct CDR3 sequences in the sample; 18% occur only once, and roughly 23% lies in the top ten. The CDR3 loop spans 15 amino acids. Germline lookup yields CDR1 SGHVS and CDR2 FQNEAQ. Trimming took off 0 bases at V and 7 bases at J, with 15 bases between the two ends. This clonotype has at least ten counts. Its matching antigen is unknown. V and J are TRBV7-8 and TRBJ1-2; D unresolved. Sequenced: PBMCs or a T cell subset sorted from them (not recorded which). The receptor was derived from a man aged 18 to 29 who had mild COVID-19 (a few samples of this study predate the infection). Cell type and time point are not known. CDR3 in amino acids: CASSLAAGTYPGYTF. CDR3 DNA sequence: TGTGCCAGCAGCTTAGCGGCAGGCACGTATCCTGGCTACACCTTC. The full variable domain, in which reference TRBV7-8 and TRBJ1-2 provide the parts outside the CDR3, is GAGVSQSPRYKVAKRGQDVALRCDPISGHVSLFWYQQALGQGPEFLTYFQNEAQLDKSGLPSDRFFAERPEGSVSTLKIQRTQQEDSAVYLCASSLAAGTYPGYTFGSGTRLTVV.